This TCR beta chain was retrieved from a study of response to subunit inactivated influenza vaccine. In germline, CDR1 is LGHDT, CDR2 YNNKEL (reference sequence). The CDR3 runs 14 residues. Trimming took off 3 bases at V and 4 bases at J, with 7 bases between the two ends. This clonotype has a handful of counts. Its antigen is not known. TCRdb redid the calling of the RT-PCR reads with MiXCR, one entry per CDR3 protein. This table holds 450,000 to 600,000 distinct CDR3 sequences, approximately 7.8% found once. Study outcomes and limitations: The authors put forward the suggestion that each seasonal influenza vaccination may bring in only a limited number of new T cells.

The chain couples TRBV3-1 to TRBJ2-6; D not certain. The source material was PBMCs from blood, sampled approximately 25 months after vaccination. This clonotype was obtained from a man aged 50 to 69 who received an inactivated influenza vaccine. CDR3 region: CASSHQTGANVLTF. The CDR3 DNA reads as TGTGCCAGCAGCCACCAAACCGGGGCCAACGTCCTGACTTTC.